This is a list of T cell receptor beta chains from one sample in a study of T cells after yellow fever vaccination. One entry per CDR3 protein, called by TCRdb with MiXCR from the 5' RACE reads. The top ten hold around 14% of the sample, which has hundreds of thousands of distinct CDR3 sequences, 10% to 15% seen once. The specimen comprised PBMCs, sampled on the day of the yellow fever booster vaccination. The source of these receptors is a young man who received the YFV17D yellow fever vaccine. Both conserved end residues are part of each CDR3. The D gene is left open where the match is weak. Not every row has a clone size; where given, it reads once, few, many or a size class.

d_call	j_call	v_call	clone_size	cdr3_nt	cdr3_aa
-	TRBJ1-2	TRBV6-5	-	TGTGCCAGCAGTTACCTCCCCGACAAAAACTTTAACTATGGCTACACCTTC	CASSYLPDKNFNYGYTF
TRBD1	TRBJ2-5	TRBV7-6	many	TGTGCCAGCAGCTTACAGGGGGCCGAGACCCAGTACTTC	CASSLQGAETQYF
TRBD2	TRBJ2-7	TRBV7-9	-	TGTGCCAGCAGCCCACTAGCGCGCTCCTACGAGCAGTACTTC	CASSPLARSYEQYF
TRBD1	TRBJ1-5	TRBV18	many	TGTGCCAGCTCACCACCTGGGACAGGGGTCGAACAGCCCCAGCATTTT	CASSPPGTGVEQPQHF
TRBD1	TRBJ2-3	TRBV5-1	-	TGCGCCAGCACCCCCGGGACAGGGGTACCAGATACGCAGTATTTT	CASTPGTGVPDTQYF
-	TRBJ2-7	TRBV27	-	TGTGCCAGCAGTTTAAGGCCGGGGAGGGAGCAGTACTTC	CASSLRPGREQYF
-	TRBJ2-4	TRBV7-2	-	TGTGCCAGCAGCGACTCATTCCCAAACATTCAGTACTTC	CASSDSFPNIQYF
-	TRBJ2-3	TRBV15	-	TGTGCCACCACCTCGAGTGGGCTGGCAGATACGCAGTATTTT	CATTSSGLADTQYF
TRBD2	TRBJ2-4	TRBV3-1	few	TGTGCCAGCAGCCACCTTTTGGGACTAGCAGAGAACATTCAGTACTTC	CASSHLLGLAENIQYF
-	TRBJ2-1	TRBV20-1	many	TGCAGTGCCATAAAGCCACAGGGATGGGAGCAGTTCTTC	CSAIKPQGWEQFF
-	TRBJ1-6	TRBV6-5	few	TGTGCCAGCAGTTACAACCCCCATTCACCCCTCCACTTT	CASSYNPHSPLHF
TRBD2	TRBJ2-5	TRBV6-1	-	TGTGCCAGCTGCTCCTGGGAAGCGGGAGAAGAGACCCAGTACTTC	CASCSWEAGEETQYF
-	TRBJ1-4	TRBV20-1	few	TGCTCTTCCGGGGGGACTAATGAAAAACTGTTTTTT	CSSGGTNEKLFF
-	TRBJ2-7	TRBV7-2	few	TGTGCCAGCAGTTACCAACTAAGCGGAGCCTACGAGCAGTACTTC	CASSYQLSGAYEQYF
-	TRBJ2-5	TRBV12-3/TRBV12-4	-	TGTGCCAGCAGCCCCGGCTTGGGGACTCTGTCGGGCGAGACCCAGTACTTC	CASSPGLGTLSGETQYF
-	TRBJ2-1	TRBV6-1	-	TGTGCCAGCAGTCCCGGGCCGTTTGGCTCCTACAATGAGCAGTTCTTC	CASSPGPFGSYNEQFF
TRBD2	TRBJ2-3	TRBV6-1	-	TGTGCCAGCCAGGAGCTAGCGGGAAATCTGGGCACAGATACGCAGTATTTT	CASQELAGNLGTDTQYF
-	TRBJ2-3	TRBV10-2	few	TGCGCCAGCAGGAACAGGGAGGCAGATACGCAGTATTTT	CASRNREADTQYF
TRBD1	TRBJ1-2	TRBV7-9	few	TGTGCCAGCAGCCTCGGACAGGGGTTTGGCTACACCTTC	CASSLGQGFGYTF
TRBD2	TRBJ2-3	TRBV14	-	TGTGCCAGCAGCCAATTGCTAGCGGGAGGGTCAGATACGCAGTATTTT	CASSQLLAGGSDTQYF
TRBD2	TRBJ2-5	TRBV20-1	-	TGCAGTGCACCGGGACTAGCGGAGAGAGAGACCCAGTACTTC	CSAPGLAERETQYF
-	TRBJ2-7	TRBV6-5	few	TGTGCCAGCAGTTCGCTGACGGCCCCCTACGAGCAGTACTTC	CASSSLTAPYEQYF
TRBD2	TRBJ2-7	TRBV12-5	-	TGTGCTAGTGGTTGGCAGACTAGCGGAAGCCTCTACGAGCAGTACTTC	CASGWQTSGSLYEQYF
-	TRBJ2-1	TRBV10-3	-	TGTGCCATCAGTGAGTCCGGGCTAGTTAACAATGAGCAGTTCTTC	CAISESGLVNNEQFF
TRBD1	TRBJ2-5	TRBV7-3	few	TGTGCCAGCAGCCCTGGGGACAGAAAAGAGACCCAGTACTTC	CASSPGDRKETQYF
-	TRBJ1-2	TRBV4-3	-	TGCGCCAGCAGCCAAGATAATCTCCCGTGGGGCTACACCTTC	CASSQDNLPWGYTF
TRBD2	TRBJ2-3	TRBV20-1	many	TGCAGTGCTTACGGACTAGCGGGGACCACAGATACGCAGTATTTT	CSAYGLAGTTDTQYF